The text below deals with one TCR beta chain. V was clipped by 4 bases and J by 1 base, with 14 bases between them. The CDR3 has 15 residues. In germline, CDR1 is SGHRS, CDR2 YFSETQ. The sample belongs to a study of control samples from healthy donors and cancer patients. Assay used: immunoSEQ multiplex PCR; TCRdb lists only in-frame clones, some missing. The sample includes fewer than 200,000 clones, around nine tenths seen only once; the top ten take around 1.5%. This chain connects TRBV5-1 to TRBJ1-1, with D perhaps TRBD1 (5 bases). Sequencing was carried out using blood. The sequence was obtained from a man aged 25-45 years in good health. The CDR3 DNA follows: TGCGCCAGCAGCGGGGAGACAGAGTGGAACACTGAAGCTTTCTTT. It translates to CASSGETEWNTEAFF. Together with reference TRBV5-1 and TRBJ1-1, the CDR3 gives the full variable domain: KAGVTQTPRYLIKTRGQQVTLSCSPISGHRSVSWYQQTPGQGLQFLFEYFSETQRNKGNFPGRFSGRQFSNSRSEMNVSTLELGDSALYLCASSGETEWNTEAFFGQGTRLTVV.